Each of the 8 T cell receptor beta chains below was sequenced from the same sample in a study of cytomegalovirus exposure and HLA in healthy donors. A multiplex PCR was run with 60 Vbeta primers and 13 Jbeta primers. Sequenced by immunoSEQ multiplex PCR; TCRdb stores in-frame clones only, minus some. Of approximately 210,000 clones listed, roughly 85% were seen once; the top ten hold around 1.9%. The sequenced sample consisted of PBMCs. Receptors were obtained from a male donor in good health and CMV-seronegative.

This chain connects TRBV25-1 to TRBJ1-4, with D unclear. Trimming removed 3 bases from V and 0 bases from J, with 5 bases in between. The germline CDR1 and CDR2 sequences are MGHDK and SYGVNS. The CDR3 extends over 14 amino acids. The CDR3 nucleotides read TGTGCCAGCAGTGACGGGGCAACTAATGAAAAACTGTTTTTT. It yields the protein CASSDGATNEKLFF.

The V and J genes are TRBV13 and TRBJ2-1; 10 nucleotides match TRBD2. J was trimmed by 3 bases and V by 1 base; bases with no gene match: 9. The germline CDR1 and CDR2 sequences are PRHDT and FYEKMQ (reference sequence). The CDR3 totals 18 residues. As DNA, the CDR3 is TGTGCCAGCAGCTTAGAAGGTCAGGAGCGGGGGGGCTACAATGAGCAGTTCTTC. It yields the protein CASSLEGQERGGYNEQFF.

This clone has more than one count but fewer than ten. The chain joins TRBV6-6 to TRBJ1-1, with D unclear. Looked up from germline, CDR1 is MNHNY and CDR2 is SVGAGI (reference sequence). Trimming left V 8 bases short and J 6 bases short, with 4 bases between. The CDR3 is 9 residues long. The CDR3 bases are TGTGCCAGCCGGTCTGAAGCTTTCTTT. Its protein is CASRSEAFF.

This clone has just a few counts. The chain uses TRBV11-3 and TRBJ1-5; D unclear. CDR3 length: 12 amino acids. Trimming removed 2 bases at V and 15 bases at J, with 14 bases between. Looked up from germline, CDR1 is SGHNT and CDR2 is YENEEA. CDR3 amino acids: CASSLRSDYPHF. CDR3 nucleotides: TGTGCCAGCAGCTTAAGGTCGGACTACCCGCATTTT.

V gene TRBV7-8 combines with J gene TRBJ2-7, with no clear D. V was trimmed by 1 base and J by 0 bases, leaving 10 bases between them. The germline gives CDR1 SGHVS, CDR2 FQNEAQ. The CDR3 spans 15 residues. The CDR3 sequence: CASSLVQVSSYEQYF. The CDR3 DNA reads TGTGCCAGCAGCTTAGTCCAGGTCAGCTCCTACGAGCAGTACTTC.

The chain has TRBV5-1 and TRBJ1-2; a weak D match, TRBD1 (6 bases). V was trimmed by 6 bases and J by 1 base, leaving 19 bases between them. The CDR3 runs to 16 residues. Germline V gene sequence: CDR1 SGHRS, CDR2 YFSETQ. The CDR3 loop is CASKSYETGLNYGYTF. The DNA of the CDR3 is TGCGCCAGCAAAAGTTATGAGACAGGCCTTAACTATGGCTACACCTTC.

The V call is TRBV9, the J call TRBJ1-1; D ambiguous. The CDR3 is made up of 14 amino acids. Deletions cut 0 bases from V and 1 base from J, with 7 bases between. Germline loops: CDR1 SGDLS, CDR2 YYNGEE. The CDR3 region is CASSVGSTNTEAFF. As DNA, the CDR3 is TGTGCCAGCAGCGTAGGAAGCACGAACACTGAAGCTTTCTTT.

The rearrangement joins TRBV30 to TRBJ1-1; a weak D match, TRBD1 (6 bases). The CDR3 runs to 13 residues. Germline V gene sequence: CDR1 GTSNPN, CDR2 SVGIG (reference sequence). Trimming shortened V by 5 bases and J by 4 bases, and 14 bases separated the two germline ends. DNA of the CDR3: TGTGCCTGGTGGGAAAAAGGGGGCACTGAAGCTTTCTTT. Translating gives CAWWEKGGTEAFF.